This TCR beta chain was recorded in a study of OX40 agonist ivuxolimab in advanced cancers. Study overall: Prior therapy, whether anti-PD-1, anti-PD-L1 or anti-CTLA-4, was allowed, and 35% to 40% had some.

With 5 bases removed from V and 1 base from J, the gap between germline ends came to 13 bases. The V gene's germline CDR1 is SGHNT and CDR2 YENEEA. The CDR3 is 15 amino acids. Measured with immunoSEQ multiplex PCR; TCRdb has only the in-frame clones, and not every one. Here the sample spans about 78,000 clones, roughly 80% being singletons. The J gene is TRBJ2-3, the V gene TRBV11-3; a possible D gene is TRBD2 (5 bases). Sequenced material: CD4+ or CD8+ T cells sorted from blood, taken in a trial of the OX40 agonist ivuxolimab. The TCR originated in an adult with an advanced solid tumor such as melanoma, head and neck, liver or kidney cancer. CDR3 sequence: CASSRDGSGTDTQYF. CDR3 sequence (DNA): TGTGCCAGCAGCCGCGATGGGAGTGGCACAGATACGCAGTATTTT.